The text below deals with one TCR beta chain. Its antigen is currently unknown. Germline-derived CDR1 and CDR2 are DFQATT and SNEGSKA (reference sequence). The junction had 10 bases not matched to a gene; V was cut back by 6 bases and J by 3 bases. CDR3 length: 17 residues. One entry per CDR3 protein, called by TCRdb with MiXCR from the reads. This sample has a few thousand distinct CDR3 sequences, with about a sixth found just once. The source of the sample is a study of liver allograft versus peripheral blood T cells. Study details: Comparing T cell receptor repertoires in transplanted livers with those in recipients' peripheral blood was part of the design. Study-level findings and limits: Reportedly, the T cell receptor repertoires inside liver allografts were not the same as those in peripheral blood.

The sequence was obtained from a human patient who had a liver transplant. A subset of T cells may come from the graft donor. The V call is TRBV20-1, the J call TRBJ2-3; 15 bases align to TRBD2. Here the CDR3 DNA reads TGCAGTGCCAGCGGACTAGCGGGAGGGAGGTTTACAGATACGCAGTATTTT. It specifies CSASGLAGGRFTDTQYF.